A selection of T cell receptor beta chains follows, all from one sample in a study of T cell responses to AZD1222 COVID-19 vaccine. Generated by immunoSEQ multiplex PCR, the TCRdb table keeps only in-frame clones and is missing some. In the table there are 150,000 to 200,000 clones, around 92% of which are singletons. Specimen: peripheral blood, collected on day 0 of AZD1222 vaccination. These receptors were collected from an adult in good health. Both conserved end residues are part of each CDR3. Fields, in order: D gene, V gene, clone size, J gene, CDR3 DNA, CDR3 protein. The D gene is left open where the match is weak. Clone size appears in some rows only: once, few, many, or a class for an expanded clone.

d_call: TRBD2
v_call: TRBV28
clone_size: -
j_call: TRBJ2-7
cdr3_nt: TGTGCCAGCAGTTTCGGCGGGAGTAAACGGGAGCAGTACTTC
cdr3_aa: CASSFGGSKREQYF

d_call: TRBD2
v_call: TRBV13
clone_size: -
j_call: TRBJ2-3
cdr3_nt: TGTGCCAGCAGCTCCAACCCCTACGGGACTAGTCGGTTTTCAGATACGCAGTATTTT
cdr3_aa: CASSSNPYGTSRFSDTQYF

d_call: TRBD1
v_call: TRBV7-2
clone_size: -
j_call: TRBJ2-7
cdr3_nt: TGTGCCAGCAGCTTAGGGCAGGGGGCCCTTTACGAGCAGTACTTC
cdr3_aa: CASSLGQGALYEQYF

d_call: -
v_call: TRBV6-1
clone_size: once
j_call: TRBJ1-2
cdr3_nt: TGTGCCAGCAGTGATCCAACAGGGTACTGGGACTATGGCTACACCTTC
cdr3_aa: CASSDPTGYWDYGYTF

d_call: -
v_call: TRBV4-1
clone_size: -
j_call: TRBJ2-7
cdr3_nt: TGCGCCAGCAGCCAAGAGGGGGGACCCCTAACCTACGAGCAGTACTTC
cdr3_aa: CASSQEGGPLTYEQYF

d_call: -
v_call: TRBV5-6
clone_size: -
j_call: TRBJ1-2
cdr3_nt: TGTGCCAGCAGCGGGGTAGGAGTTCAAGGTACCTTC
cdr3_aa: CASSGVGVQGTF

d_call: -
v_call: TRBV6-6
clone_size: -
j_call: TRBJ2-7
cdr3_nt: TGTGCCAGCAGTTACTCCGACTCCTACGAGCAGTACTTC
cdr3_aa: CASSYSDSYEQYF

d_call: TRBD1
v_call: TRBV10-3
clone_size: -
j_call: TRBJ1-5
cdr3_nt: TGTGCCATCAAAGGACAGGACAATCAGCCCCAGCATTTT
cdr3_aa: CAIKGQDNQPQHF

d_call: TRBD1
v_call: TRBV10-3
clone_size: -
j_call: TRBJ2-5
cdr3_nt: TGTGCCATCAGCAATCAACAGGGGGGAGCGGCCCAGTACTTC
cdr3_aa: CAISNQQGGAAQYF

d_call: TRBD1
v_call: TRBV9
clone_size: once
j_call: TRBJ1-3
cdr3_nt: TGTGCCAGCAGCGCACCAGGGGGCTGGTCTGGAAACACCATATATTTT
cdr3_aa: CASSAPGGWSGNTIYF

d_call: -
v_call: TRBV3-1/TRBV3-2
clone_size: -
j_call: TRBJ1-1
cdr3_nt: TGTGCCAGCAGCCAAGCCCAACCAGGGGTCACTGAAGCTTTCTTT
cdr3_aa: CASSQAQPGVTEAFF

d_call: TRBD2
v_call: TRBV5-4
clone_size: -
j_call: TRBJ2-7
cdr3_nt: TGTGCCAGCAGCTTAGCTAGCGGGAGGGACTACGAGCAGTACTTC
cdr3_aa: CASSLASGRDYEQYF

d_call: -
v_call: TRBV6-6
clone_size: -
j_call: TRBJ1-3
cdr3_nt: TGTGCCAGCAGTGGCAAGGGGCAGAGCTCTGGAAACACCATATATTTT
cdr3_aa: CASSGKGQSSGNTIYF

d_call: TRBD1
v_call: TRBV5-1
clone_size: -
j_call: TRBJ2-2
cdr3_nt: TGCGCCAGCAGCTTGTACGGACAGGGGGTCGCCGGGGAGCTGTTTTTT
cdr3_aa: CASSLYGQGVAGELFF

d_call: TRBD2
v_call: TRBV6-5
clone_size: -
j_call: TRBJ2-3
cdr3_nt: TGTGCCAGCAGACCGGGACTAGCAGGGACAGATACGCAGTATTTT
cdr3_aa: CASRPGLAGTDTQYF

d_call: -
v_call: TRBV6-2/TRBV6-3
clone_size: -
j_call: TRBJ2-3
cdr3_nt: TGTGCCAGCAGTTACGGGAAATACGTAGGAGATACGCAGTATTTT
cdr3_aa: CASSYGKYVGDTQYF

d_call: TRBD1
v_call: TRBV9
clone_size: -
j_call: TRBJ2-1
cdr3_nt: TGTGCCAGCAGCGTAGTCCCGTGGCAGGGGGCGCAGGATGAGCAGTTCTTC
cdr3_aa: CASSVVPWQGAQDEQFF

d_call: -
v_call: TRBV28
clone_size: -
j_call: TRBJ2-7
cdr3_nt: TGTGCCGCTTTGGGGCGGGACCTACGGGGGTACTTC
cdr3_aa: CAALGRDLRGYF

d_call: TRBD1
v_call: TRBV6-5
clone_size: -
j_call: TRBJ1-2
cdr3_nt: TGTGCCAGCAGGATACGAACAGGGGGCTGGGGAGGCTACACCTTC
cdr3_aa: CASRIRTGGWGGYTF

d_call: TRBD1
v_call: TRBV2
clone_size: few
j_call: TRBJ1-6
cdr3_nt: TGTGCCAGCACCTGGACAGGGGCGGAAAGGTCACCCCTCCACTTT
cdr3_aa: CASTWTGAERSPLHF

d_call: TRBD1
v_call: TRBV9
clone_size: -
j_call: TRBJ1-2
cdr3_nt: TGTGCCAGCAGCCCTCAGCCGGGACAGGATGGCTACACCTTC
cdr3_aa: CASSPQPGQDGYTF

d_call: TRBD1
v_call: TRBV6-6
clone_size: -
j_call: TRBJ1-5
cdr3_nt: TGTGCCAGCAGTGCCGGGACAGCCATTAGCAATCAGCCCCAGCATTTT
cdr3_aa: CASSAGTAISNQPQHF

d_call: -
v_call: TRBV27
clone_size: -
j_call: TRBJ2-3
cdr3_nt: TGTGCCAGCAGGCCCGACATTGGCCATACGCAGTATTTT
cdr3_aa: CASRPDIGHTQYF

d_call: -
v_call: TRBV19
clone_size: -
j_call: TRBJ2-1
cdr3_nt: TGTGCCAGTAGTATCGGGCAAACGGCCCAGTTCTTC
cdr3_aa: CASSIGQTAQFF

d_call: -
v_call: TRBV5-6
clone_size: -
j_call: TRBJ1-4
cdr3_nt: TGTGCCAGCAGCTTGTTCCACTCAGGGGCTGGGGAAAAACTGTTTTTT
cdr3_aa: CASSLFHSGAGEKLFF